Only one count was recorded for the clone carrying this T cell receptor (beta chain). Looked up from germline, CDR1 is ENHRY and CDR2 is SYGVKD. After removal of 5 bases from V and 3 bases from J, the junction contained 5 bases not matched to a gene. The CDR3 totals 14 residues. One Seattle source followed patients from active infection through their disease course. TCRdb's copy holds only in-frame clones and misses some; the assay was immunoSEQ multiplex PCR. The sample records about 270,000 clones, less than 85% being singletons. This sample is drawn from a study of blood T cell repertoires in COVID-19.

The receptor was derived from a human donor with COVID-19, enrolled during active disease. The donor label of this sample is uncertain. The sample was peripheral blood. The genes are TRBV10-3 and TRBJ1-1, with 8 nucleotides matching TRBD1. The CDR3 here is CAISKQGGDTEAFF. The CDR3, as DNA: TGTGCCATCAGTAAACAGGGGGGCGACACTGAAGCTTTCTTT.